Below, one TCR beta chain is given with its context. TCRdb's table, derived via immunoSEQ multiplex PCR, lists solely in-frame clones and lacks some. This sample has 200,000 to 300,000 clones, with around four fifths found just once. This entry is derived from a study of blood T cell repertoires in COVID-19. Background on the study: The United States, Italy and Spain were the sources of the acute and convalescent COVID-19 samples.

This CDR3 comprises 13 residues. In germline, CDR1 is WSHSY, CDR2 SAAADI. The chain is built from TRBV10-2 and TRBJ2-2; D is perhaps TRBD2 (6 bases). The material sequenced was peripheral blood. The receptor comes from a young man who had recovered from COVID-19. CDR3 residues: CGGTSANTGELFF. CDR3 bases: TGCGGCGGGACCTCCGCGAACACCGGGGAGCTGTTTTTT.